These T cell receptor beta chains were read from a single sample in a study of chemoradiotherapy in HPV16-positive cancers. Produced via immunoSEQ multiplex PCR; TCRdb's table is partial and in-frame only. This table has some 29,000 clones, approximately 93% appearing once. The sequencing used blood, collected from a patient who underwent chemoradiotherapy. The receptors were sampled from a human donor with HPV-associated anogenital cancer. The CDR3 runs from the conserved cysteine through the conserved F or W. A D gene is named only where the DNA matches it firmly. Some rows mark clone size as missing; the rest say once, few, many or name a class of expanded clone.

J: TRBJ2-1; D: -; size: -; V: TRBV10-3; DNA: TGTGCCATCAGTCTGGGCAATGAGCAGTTCTTC; CDR3: CAISLGNEQFF
J: TRBJ2-2; D: TRBD2; size: -; V: TRBV29-1; DNA: TGCAGCGTTCCAAGGGCTAGCGGGTCGGCCGGGGAGCTGTTTTTT; CDR3: CSVPRASGSAGELFF
J: TRBJ2-2; D: TRBD2; size: -; V: TRBV19; DNA: TGTGCCAGTAAATCCCAGCGGGAGTTCGCCGGGGAGCTGTTTTTT; CDR3: CASKSQREFAGELFF
J: TRBJ1-4; D: -; size: -; V: TRBV18; DNA: TGTGCCAGCTCACCAGCTGGAGGGTTGGAGAGAGAAAAACTGTTTTTT; CDR3: CASSPAGGLEREKLFF
J: TRBJ2-5; D: -; size: -; V: TRBV28; DNA: TGTGCCAGCAGTTTGGCAGGGGCCGGGATGGAGACCCAGTACTTC; CDR3: CASSLAGAGMETQYF
J: TRBJ1-4; D: -; size: -; V: TRBV10-3; DNA: TGTGCCATCAGTGAGTCCGGGGCCAATGAAAAACTGTTTTTT; CDR3: CAISESGANEKLFF
J: TRBJ2-1; D: -; size: -; V: TRBV21-1; DNA: TGTGCCAGCAGCAAAAGCGAGGCTGGGAGCTCCTACAATGAGCAGTTCTTC; CDR3: CASSKSEAGSSYNEQFF
J: TRBJ2-5; D: -; size: -; V: TRBV7-2; DNA: TGTGCCAGCAGCTTATCACGGGGTCCCCAAGAGACCCAGTACTTC; CDR3: CASSLSRGPQETQYF
J: TRBJ2-7; D: -; size: -; V: TRBV4-3; DNA: TGCGCCAGCAGCCAAGGCAGTCTCTCCTACGAGCAGTACTTC; CDR3: CASSQGSLSYEQYF
J: TRBJ1-1; D: -; size: -; V: TRBV6-5; DNA: TGTGCCAGCAGTTGGCGGGGGAGGGGAACTGAAGCTTTCTTT; CDR3: CASSWRGRGTEAFF
J: TRBJ2-1; D: TRBD2; size: -; V: TRBV7-9; DNA: TGTGCCAGCAGCCCGGGACTATCCGCTATGTGGGATGAGCAGTTCTTC; CDR3: CASSPGLSAMWDEQFF
J: TRBJ2-7; D: -; size: -; V: TRBV6-5; DNA: TGTGCCAGCGGTGGGAACACCTACGAGCAGTACTTC; CDR3: CASGGNTYEQYF
J: TRBJ2-7; D: -; size: -; V: TRBV7-9; DNA: TGTGCCAGCAGCCCTCAGGCTTCCTACGAGCAGTACTTC; CDR3: CASSPQASYEQYF
J: TRBJ1-1; D: TRBD1; size: -; V: TRBV5-1; DNA: TGCGCCAGCAGCTTGGGAGGGGGCGGAAGCACTGAAGCTTTCTTT; CDR3: CASSLGGGGSTEAFF
J: TRBJ1-4; D: TRBD1; size: once; V: TRBV9; DNA: TGTGCCAGCAGCTCCACAGGGGGATTTAATGAAAAACTGTTTTTT; CDR3: CASSSTGGFNEKLFF
J: TRBJ1-2; D: -; size: -; V: TRBV7-2; DNA: TGTGCCAGCAGCCCTGGCACCCTCGGGGCGTATGGCTACACCTTC; CDR3: CASSPGTLGAYGYTF
J: TRBJ1-4; D: -; size: -; V: TRBV6-1; DNA: TGTGCCAGCAGTGAAAAGTCCGGGGAAAGTGAAAAACTGTTTTTT; CDR3: CASSEKSGESEKLFF
J: TRBJ2-2; D: -; size: -; V: TRBV7-6; DNA: TGTGCCAGCAGCCCCCGGGACCCCAAAAGTGGCGGGGAGCTGTTTTTT; CDR3: CASSPRDPKSGGELFF
J: TRBJ1-1; D: -; size: -; V: TRBV14; DNA: TGTGCCAGCAGCCCAAACAAGATCGGGACGCTGAACACTGAAGCTTTCTTT; CDR3: CASSPNKIGTLNTEAFF
J: TRBJ1-3; D: TRBD1; size: -; V: TRBV7-9; DNA: TGTGCCAGCAGCACCGGACAGGGGAGCTACTCTGGAAACACCATATATTTT; CDR3: CASSTGQGSYSGNTIYF
J: TRBJ1-6; D: -; size: -; V: TRBV27; DNA: TGTGCCAGCAGTCTCCAGACGGGTGCCTTTGAGTCACCCCTCCACTTT; CDR3: CASSLQTGAFESPLHF
J: TRBJ1-2; D: -; size: -; V: TRBV6-5; DNA: TGTGCCAGCAGTGGGGGTGGGACGGGCTATGGCTACACCTTC; CDR3: CASSGGGTGYGYTF
J: TRBJ1-1; D: -; size: -; V: TRBV28; DNA: TGTGCCAGCACCACCACGGGGGAGATGAACACTGAAGCTTTCTTT; CDR3: CASTTTGEMNTEAFF
J: TRBJ2-2; D: -; size: -; V: TRBV6-5; DNA: TGTGCCAGCAGTTACTCGAGGACCCCATATGAGGAGCTGTTTTTT; CDR3: CASSYSRTPYEELFF
J: TRBJ1-2; D: -; size: -; V: TRBV7-6; DNA: TGTGCCAGCAGCGCTCCCCGAGGGGGCTACACCTTC; CDR3: CASSAPRGGYTF
J: TRBJ2-7; D: TRBD2; size: -; V: TRBV10-3; DNA: TGTGCCATCAGATCTGGCGGGAGTTACGAGCAGTACTTC; CDR3: CAIRSGGSYEQYF
J: TRBJ1-4; D: -; size: -; V: TRBV7-6; DNA: TGTGCCAGCAGCTTATGGACAGACCAAACAACTAATGAAAAACTGTTTTTT; CDR3: CASSLWTDQTTNEKLFF
J: TRBJ2-1; D: TRBD2; size: -; V: TRBV7-2; DNA: TGTGCCAGCAGCCGAGCGGGGGGCCTTAATGAGCAGTTCTTC; CDR3: CASSRAGGLNEQFF
J: TRBJ2-3; D: TRBD2; size: -; V: TRBV27; DNA: TGTGCCAGCAGTTGGACTAGCGAGGCAGATACGCAGTATTTT; CDR3: CASSWTSEADTQYF
J: TRBJ2-7; D: TRBD1; size: -; V: TRBV7-9; DNA: TGTGCCAGCAGCTTATCTCCGGGACAGGGGACAACCTACGAGCAGTACTTC; CDR3: CASSLSPGQGTTYEQYF
J: TRBJ2-5; D: TRBD2; size: -; V: TRBV5-4; DNA: TGTGCCAGCAGCTTGGACAGCGGGAGAGGGGAGACCCAGTACTTC; CDR3: CASSLDSGRGETQYF
J: TRBJ1-2; D: -; size: -; V: TRBV5-4; DNA: TGTGCCAGCACCCACTTGGACAGTTCCTATGGCTACACCTTC; CDR3: CASTHLDSSYGYTF
J: TRBJ1-4; D: -; size: -; V: TRBV7-2; DNA: TGTGCCAGCAGCTTAGCCCTACGTGGGGAAAAACTGTTTTTT; CDR3: CASSLALRGEKLFF
J: TRBJ2-3; D: TRBD2; size: -; V: TRBV7-9; DNA: TGTGCCAGCAGACCCGCGTTAGCGGGGGGGCTAGATACGCAGTATTTT; CDR3: CASRPALAGGLDTQYF
J: TRBJ2-7; D: -; size: -; V: TRBV28; DNA: TGTGCCAGCAGTTTAGGCGGGTACGAGCAGTACTTC; CDR3: CASSLGGYEQYF
J: TRBJ1-5; D: -; size: -; V: TRBV6-5; DNA: TGTGCCAGCAGTTACAGCCGGGGTTTCCAGCCCCAGCATTTT; CDR3: CASSYSRGFQPQHF
J: TRBJ2-3; D: TRBD2; size: -; V: TRBV6-4; DNA: TGTGCCAGCAGTGAGGGCGGGGGTTCAGATACGCAGTATTTT; CDR3: CASSEGGGSDTQYF
J: TRBJ2-1; D: -; size: -; V: TRBV2; DNA: TGTGCCAGCACGGAGCTTTACAATGAGCAGTTCTTC; CDR3: CASTELYNEQFF
J: TRBJ2-1; D: -; size: -; V: TRBV29-1; DNA: TGCAGCGTTGTGCAGAGGAATGAGCAGTTCTTC; CDR3: CSVVQRNEQFF
J: TRBJ2-5; D: -; size: -; V: TRBV6-6; DNA: TGTGCCAGCCGCCGGAGGGAGACCCAGTACTTC; CDR3: CASRRRETQYF
J: TRBJ2-3; D: -; size: -; V: TRBV4-3; DNA: TGCGCCAGCAGCCGCCAACTCCTGGGACGCACAGATACGCAGTATTTT; CDR3: CASSRQLLGRTDTQYF
J: TRBJ2-3; D: -; size: -; V: TRBV7-9; DNA: TGTGCCAGCAGCTGGGGGGCAGATACGCAGTATTTT; CDR3: CASSWGADTQYF
J: TRBJ2-1; D: -; size: -; V: TRBV7-9; DNA: TGTGCCAGCAGCCCCGGGACAAGCTACAATGAGCAGTTCTTC; CDR3: CASSPGTSYNEQFF
J: TRBJ1-6; D: TRBD1; size: few; V: TRBV2; DNA: TGTGCCAGCAGGGACAGGGGGATGGGGAATTCACCCCTCCACTTT; CDR3: CASRDRGMGNSPLHF
J: TRBJ2-1; D: TRBD1; size: -; V: TRBV19; DNA: TGTGCCACTACCCCGGGACAGGGGTACAATGAGCAGTTCTTC; CDR3: CATTPGQGYNEQFF
J: TRBJ1-2; D: TRBD1; size: -; V: TRBV10-3; DNA: TGTGCCATCCCAAAACAGGGGACTAACTATGGCTACACCTTC; CDR3: CAIPKQGTNYGYTF
J: TRBJ1-3; D: -; size: -; V: TRBV7-9; DNA: TGTGCCAGCAGGCCCACCCGACAGGCCTCTGGAAACACCATATATTTT; CDR3: CASRPTRQASGNTIYF
J: TRBJ2-1; D: TRBD1; size: -; V: TRBV11-2; DNA: TGTGCCAGCAGCTTAGTGACAGGGAGCCATGAGCAGTTCTTC; CDR3: CASSLVTGSHEQFF
J: TRBJ2-5; D: -; size: -; V: TRBV2; DNA: TGTGCCAGCGGCAAGGCGCAAGAGACCCAGTACTTC; CDR3: CASGKAQETQYF
J: TRBJ2-5; D: TRBD1; size: -; V: TRBV10-3; DNA: TGTGCCATCAGTTACAGGGGAGAGACCCAGTACTTC; CDR3: CAISYRGETQYF
J: TRBJ1-3; D: -; size: -; V: TRBV4-3; DNA: TGCGCCAGCAGCCAAGACGCGATCTCTGGAAACACCATATATTTT; CDR3: CASSQDAISGNTIYF
J: TRBJ2-2; D: TRBD1; size: -; V: TRBV28; DNA: TGTGCCAGCAGACCACAGGGGGCGGGCACCGGGGAGCTGTTTTTT; CDR3: CASRPQGAGTGELFF
J: TRBJ1-2; D: -; size: -; V: TRBV7-3; DNA: TGTGCCAGCAGCTTAACGGGGCAATATGGCTACACCTTC; CDR3: CASSLTGQYGYTF
J: TRBJ2-1; D: TRBD2; size: -; V: TRBV15; DNA: TGTGCCACCAGCAGAGTTGTTGTTGGGCGGGGGGTATTCAATGAGCAGTTCTTC; CDR3: CATSRVVVGRGVFNEQFF
J: TRBJ2-3; D: -; size: -; V: TRBV4-2; DNA: TGTGCCAGCAGCTCACCTTTGGGGGGTGGGTATACGCAGTATTTT; CDR3: CASSSPLGGGYTQYF